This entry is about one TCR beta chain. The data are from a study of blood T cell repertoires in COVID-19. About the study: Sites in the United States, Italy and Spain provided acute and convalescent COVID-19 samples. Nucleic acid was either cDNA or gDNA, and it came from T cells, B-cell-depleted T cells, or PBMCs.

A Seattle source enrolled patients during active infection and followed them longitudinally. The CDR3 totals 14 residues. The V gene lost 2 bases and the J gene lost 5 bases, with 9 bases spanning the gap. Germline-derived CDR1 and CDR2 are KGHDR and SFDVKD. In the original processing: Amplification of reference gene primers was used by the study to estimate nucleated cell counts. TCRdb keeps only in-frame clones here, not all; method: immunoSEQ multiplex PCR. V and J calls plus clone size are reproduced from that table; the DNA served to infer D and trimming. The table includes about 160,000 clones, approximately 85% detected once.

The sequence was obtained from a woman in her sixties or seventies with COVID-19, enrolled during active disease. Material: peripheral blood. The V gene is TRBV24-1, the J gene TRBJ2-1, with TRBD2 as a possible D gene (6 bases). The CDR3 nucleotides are TGTGCCACCAGTGATTCGACTAGGAACAATGAGCAGTTCTTC. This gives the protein CATSDSTRNNEQFF.